A single T cell receptor beta chain is shown here with its context. The data were taken from a study of blood T cell repertoires in COVID-19. The wider study: Sample material is recorded as cDNA or gDNA derived from T cells, B-cell-depleted T cells, or PBMCs.

The method was immunoSEQ multiplex PCR; TCRdb's version includes in-frame clones alone and lacks a portion of them. The sample includes about 250,000 clones, about 83% seen only once; the top ten take 5.5%. The CDR3 runs 14 residues. Looked up from germline, CDR1 is LNHDA and CDR2 is SQIVND (reference sequence). V was clipped by 5 bases and J by 4 bases; unmatched bases: 6. The sequenced sample consisted of peripheral blood. The chain links TRBV19 to TRBJ1-2; 8 nucleotides match TRBD1. The sequence derives from a human donor in a cohort sampled during active COVID-19. The CDR3 nucleotides read TGTGCCAGTAGTCCGAGGACAGGGATCTATGGCTACACCTTC. Its translation is CASSPRTGIYGYTF. The variable domain in full, with the rest retrieved from reference TRBV19 and TRBJ1-2, is DGGITQSPKYLFRKEGQNVTLSCEQNLNHDAMYWYRQDPGQGLRLIYYSQIVNDFQKGDIAEGYSVSREKKESFPLTVTSAQKNPTAFYLCASSPRTGIYGYTFGSGTRLTVV.